This T cell receptor (beta chain) emerged from a study of shared clonotypes between healthy human individuals. The assay was carried out at the deep level. Each replicate PCR on the sorted subsets used about 220 ng DNA (approximately 33,000 T cell genomes). This table comes from immunoSEQ multiplex PCR, and its TCRdb copy is limited to in-frame clones, with some not included. This sample carries about 2.4 million clones, over 85% of them seen once, and the ten largest clones take about 0.34%. Concerning this clone: Its antigen remains unidentified.

Germline values: CDR1 MDHEN, CDR2 SYDVKM. The CDR3 covers 14 residues. V lost 2 bases to trimming and J lost 6 bases, with 13 bases between them. General study findings and limits: As a rule, naive subsets had a larger estimated richness than memory subsets. Sharing of clonotypes among donors was expected to vary with sequencing depth.

The gene calls are TRBV28 and TRBJ1-1; D gene uncertain. The specimen was naive CD4+ T cells from PBMCs. Subset of the sample: CD45RA+ positively selected. The clonotype was recovered from a young man in good health. Some clones in this sample may be carry-over from other donors' samples. CDR3 protein: CASSLVQTPSEAFF. CDR3 coding DNA: TGTGCCAGCAGTTTAGTCCAGACCCCGTCTGAAGCTTTCTTT.